Included here is one TCR beta chain sequence, with context. Germline CDR1 reads MNHEY; CDR2 reads SVGAGI. With V trimmed by 5 bases and J by 5 bases, 8 bases remained unmatched. The CDR3 totals 15 residues. These data are taken from a study of cytomegalovirus exposure and HLA in healthy donors. The PCR contained 60 Vbeta and 13 Jbeta primers. Profiled with immunoSEQ multiplex PCR; TCRdb holds only in-frame clones, not every one. The sample records some 150,000 clones, around 81% being singletons. The receptor's source is a male donor in good health and CMV-seronegative. The rearrangement uses TRBV6-5 and TRBJ1-2; 10 bases align to TRBD1. The specimen sequenced was PBMCs. CDR3 DNA: TGTGCCAGCAGTACTGGGGGACAGGGGAAATATGGCTACACCTTC. It encodes CASSTGGQGKYGYTF.